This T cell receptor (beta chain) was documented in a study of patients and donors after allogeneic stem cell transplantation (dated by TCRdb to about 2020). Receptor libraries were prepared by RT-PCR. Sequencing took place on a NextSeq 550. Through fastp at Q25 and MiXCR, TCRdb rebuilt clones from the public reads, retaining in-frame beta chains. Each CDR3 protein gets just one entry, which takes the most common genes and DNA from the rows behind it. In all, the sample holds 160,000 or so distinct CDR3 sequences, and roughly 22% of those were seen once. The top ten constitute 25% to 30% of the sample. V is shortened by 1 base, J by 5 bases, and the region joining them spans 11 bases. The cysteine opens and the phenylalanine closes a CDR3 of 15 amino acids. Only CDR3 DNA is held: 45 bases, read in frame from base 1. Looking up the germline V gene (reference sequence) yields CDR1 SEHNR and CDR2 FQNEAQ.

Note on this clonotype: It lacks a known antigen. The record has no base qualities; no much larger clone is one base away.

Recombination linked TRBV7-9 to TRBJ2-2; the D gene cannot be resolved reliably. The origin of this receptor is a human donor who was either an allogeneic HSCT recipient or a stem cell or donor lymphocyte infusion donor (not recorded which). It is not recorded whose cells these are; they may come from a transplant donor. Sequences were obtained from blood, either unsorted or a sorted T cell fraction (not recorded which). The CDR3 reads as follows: CASSLETMGTGELFF. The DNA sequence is TGTGCCAGCAGCTTAGAAACGATGGGGACCGGGGAGCTGTTTTTT.